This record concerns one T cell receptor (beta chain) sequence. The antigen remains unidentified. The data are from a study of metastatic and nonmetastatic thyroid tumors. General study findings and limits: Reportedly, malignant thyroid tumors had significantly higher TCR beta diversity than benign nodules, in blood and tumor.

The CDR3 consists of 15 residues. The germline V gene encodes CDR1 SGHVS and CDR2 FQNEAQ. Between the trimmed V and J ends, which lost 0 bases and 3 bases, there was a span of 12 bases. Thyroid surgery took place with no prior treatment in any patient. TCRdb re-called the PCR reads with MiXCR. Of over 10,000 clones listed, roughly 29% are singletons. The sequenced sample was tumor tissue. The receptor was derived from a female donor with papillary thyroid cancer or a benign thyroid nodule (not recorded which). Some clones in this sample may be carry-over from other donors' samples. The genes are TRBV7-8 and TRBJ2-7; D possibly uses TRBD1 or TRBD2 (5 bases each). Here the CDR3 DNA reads TGTGCCAGCAGCTTAGCGGTGGGACCCCTCTACGAGCAGTACTTC. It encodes CASSLAVGPLYEQYF. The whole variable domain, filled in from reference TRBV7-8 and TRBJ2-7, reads GAGVSQSPRYKVAKRGQDVALRCDPISGHVSLFWYQQALGQGPEFLTYFQNEAQLDKSGLPSDRFFAERPEGSVSTLKIQRTQQEDSAVYLCASSLAVGPLYEQYFGPGTRLTVT.